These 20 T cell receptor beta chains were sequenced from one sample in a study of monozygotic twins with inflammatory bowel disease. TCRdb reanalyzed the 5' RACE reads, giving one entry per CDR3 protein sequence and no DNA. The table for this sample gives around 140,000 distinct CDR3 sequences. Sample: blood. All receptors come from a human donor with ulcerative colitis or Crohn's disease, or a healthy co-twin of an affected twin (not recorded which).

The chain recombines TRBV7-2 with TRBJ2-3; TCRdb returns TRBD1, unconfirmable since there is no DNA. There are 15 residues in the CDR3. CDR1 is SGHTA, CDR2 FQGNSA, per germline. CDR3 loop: CASSDHSGGQGTQYF.

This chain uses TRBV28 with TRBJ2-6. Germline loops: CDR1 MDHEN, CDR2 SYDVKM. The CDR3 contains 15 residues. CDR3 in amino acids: CASSAIFTGANVLTF.

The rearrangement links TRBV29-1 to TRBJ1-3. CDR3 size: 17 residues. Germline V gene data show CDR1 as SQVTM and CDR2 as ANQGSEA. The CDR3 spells CSVEDRSEGRVGNTIYF.

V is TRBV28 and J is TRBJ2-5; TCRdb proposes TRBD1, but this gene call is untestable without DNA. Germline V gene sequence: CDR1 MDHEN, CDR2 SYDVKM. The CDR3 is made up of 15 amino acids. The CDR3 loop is CASSLSSEIRETQYF.

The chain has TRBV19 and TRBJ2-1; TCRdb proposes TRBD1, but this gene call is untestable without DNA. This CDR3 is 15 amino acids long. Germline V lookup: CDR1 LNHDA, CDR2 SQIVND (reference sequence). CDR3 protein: CASSMGDRGYNEQFF. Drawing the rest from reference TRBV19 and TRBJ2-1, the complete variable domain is DGGITQSPKYLFRKEGQNVTLSCEQNLNHDAMYWYRQDPGQGLRLIYYSQIVNDFQKGDIAEGYSVSREKKESFPLTVTSAQKNPTAFYLCASSMGDRGYNEQFFGPGTRLTVL.

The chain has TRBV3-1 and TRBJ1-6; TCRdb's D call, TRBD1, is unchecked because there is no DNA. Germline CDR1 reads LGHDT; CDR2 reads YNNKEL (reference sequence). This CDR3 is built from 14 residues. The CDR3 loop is CASSLGQGNSPLHF.

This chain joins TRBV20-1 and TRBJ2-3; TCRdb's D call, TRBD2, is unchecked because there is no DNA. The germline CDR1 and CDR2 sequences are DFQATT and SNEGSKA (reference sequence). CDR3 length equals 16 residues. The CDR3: CSASPTSGSRTDTQYF.

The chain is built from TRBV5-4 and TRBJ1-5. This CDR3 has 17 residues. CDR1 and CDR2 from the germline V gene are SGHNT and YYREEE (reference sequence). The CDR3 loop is CASSLNGGRAANQPQHF.

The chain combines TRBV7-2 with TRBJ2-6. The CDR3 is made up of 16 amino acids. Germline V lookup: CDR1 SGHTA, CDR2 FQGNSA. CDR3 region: CASSNPPGSGANVLTF. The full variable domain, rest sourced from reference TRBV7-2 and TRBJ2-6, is GAGVSQSPSNKVTEKGKDVELRCDPISGHTALYWYRQSLGQGLEFLIYFQGNSAPDKSGLPSDRFSAERTGGSVSTLTIQRTQQEDSAVYLCASSNPPGSGANVLTFGAGSRLTVL.

CDR3 residues: CSAREERATDTQYF. V gene TRBV20-1 combines with J gene TRBJ2-3; as DNA is missing, the TRBD2 call by TCRdb cannot be tested. Germline CDR1 is DFQATT and CDR2 is SNEGSKA (reference sequence). This CDR3 comprises 14 residues.

CDR3 residues: CASSLSRGAGSYEQYF. This chain uses TRBV7-2 with TRBJ2-7; TCRdb's D gene call, TRBD1, goes unchecked for lack of DNA. The CDR3 runs to 16 residues. Germline-derived CDR1 and CDR2 are SGHTA and FQGNSA.

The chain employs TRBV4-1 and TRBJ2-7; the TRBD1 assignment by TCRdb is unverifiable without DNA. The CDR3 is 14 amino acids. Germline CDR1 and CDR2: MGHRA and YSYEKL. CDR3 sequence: CASSRRQEDYEQYF.

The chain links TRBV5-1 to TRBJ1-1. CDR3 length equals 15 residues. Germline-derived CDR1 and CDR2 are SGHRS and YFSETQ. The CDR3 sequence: CASSLALGSDTEAFF.

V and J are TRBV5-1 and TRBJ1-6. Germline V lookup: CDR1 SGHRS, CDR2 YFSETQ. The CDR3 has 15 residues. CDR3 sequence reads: CASSFRRESGTPLHF.

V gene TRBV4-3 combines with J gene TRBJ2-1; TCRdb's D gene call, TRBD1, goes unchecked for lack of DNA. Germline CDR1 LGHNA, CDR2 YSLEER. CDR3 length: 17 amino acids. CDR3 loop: CASSRRSDSEGGNEQFF.

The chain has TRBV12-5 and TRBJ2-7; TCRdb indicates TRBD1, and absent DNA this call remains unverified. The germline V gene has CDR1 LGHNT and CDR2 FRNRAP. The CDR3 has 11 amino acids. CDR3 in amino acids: CASGLRGEQYF.

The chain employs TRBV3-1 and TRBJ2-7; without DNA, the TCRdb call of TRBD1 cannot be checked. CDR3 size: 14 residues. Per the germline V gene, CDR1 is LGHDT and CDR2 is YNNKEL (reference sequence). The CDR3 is CASSQIRGVGEQYF.

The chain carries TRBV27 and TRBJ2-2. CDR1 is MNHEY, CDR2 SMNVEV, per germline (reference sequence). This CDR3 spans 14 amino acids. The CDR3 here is CASSFRLNTGELFF.

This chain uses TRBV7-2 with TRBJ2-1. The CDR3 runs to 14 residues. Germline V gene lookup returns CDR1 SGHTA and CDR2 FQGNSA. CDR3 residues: CASSLVVRYNEQFF. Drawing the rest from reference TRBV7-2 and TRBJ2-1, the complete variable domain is GAGVSQSPSNKVTEKGKDVELRCDPISGHTALYWYRQSLGQGLEFLIYFQGNSAPDKSGLPSDRFSAERTGGSVSTLTIQRTQQEDSAVYLCASSLVVRYNEQFFGPGTRLTVL.

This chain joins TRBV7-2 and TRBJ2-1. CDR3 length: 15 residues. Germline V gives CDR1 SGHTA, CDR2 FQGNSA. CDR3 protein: CASSLGVPSYNEQFF.